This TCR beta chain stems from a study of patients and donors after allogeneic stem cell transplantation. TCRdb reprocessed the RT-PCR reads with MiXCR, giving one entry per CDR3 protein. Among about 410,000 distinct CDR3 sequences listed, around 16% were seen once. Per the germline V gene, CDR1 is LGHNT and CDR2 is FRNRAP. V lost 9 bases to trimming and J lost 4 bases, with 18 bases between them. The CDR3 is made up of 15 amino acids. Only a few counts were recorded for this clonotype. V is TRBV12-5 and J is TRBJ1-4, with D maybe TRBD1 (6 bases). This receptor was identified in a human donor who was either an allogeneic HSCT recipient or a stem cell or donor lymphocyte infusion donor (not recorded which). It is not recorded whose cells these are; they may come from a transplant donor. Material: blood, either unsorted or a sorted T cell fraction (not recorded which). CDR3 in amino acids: CARSSRGGFNEKLFF. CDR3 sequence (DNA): TGTGCTAGATCCAGCCGCGGGGGCTTTAATGAAAAACTGTTTTTT.